This paragraph covers one TCR beta chain sequence. This specimen belongs to a study of blood T cell repertoires in COVID-19. Study-wide background: Acute-phase and convalescent COVID-19 samples originated in the United States, Italy and Spain. T cells, B-cell-depleted T cells, or PBMCs provided the cDNA or gDNA that served as material.

Germline V gene sequence: CDR1 SNHLY, CDR2 FYNNEI. The germline V and J ends were trimmed by 8 bases and 3 bases, with 11 bases remaining between them. The CDR3 length is 13 residues. In the authors' workflow: For nucleated cells, counts were estimated from reference gene primer amplification. The data were produced by immunoSEQ multiplex PCR, yet TCRdb's version contains in-frame clones alone and is incomplete. V and J calls and clone size are those listed in that table; D and trimming were worked out from the DNA. The sample includes approximately 500,000 clones, approximately 88% of them seen just once.

V usage is TRBV2 and J usage is TRBJ1-5; a weak D match, TRBD1 (5 bases). The sample consisted of peripheral blood. The TCR sequence derives from a woman in her 50s with COVID-19, enrolled during active disease. The CDR3 DNA sequence: TGTGCCAGCGCCCGGGGGTCCAATCAGCCCCAGCATTTT. Translating gives CASARGSNQPQHF.